This TCR beta chain was sequenced during a study of response to subunit inactivated influenza vaccine. TCRdb analysed the RT-PCR reads with MiXCR anew, one entry per CDR3 protein. Of 710,000 or so distinct CDR3 sequences in the sample, around 16% were seen once. CDR3 length: 13 residues. CDR1 and CDR2 (germline): SGHRS, YFSETQ. Trimming took off 4 bases at V and 0 bases at J, with 8 bases between the two ends. This clonotype was sampled from a man in his forties or fifties who received an inactivated influenza vaccine. The J gene is TRBJ2-7, the V gene TRBV5-1; a possible D gene is TRBD2 (5 bases). The input for sequencing was PBMCs from blood, taken 11 to 12 days after vaccination. The CDR3 DNA reads TGCGCCAGCAGCCCGGAGGTCTCCTACGAGCAGTACTTC. As protein: CASSPEVSYEQYF.